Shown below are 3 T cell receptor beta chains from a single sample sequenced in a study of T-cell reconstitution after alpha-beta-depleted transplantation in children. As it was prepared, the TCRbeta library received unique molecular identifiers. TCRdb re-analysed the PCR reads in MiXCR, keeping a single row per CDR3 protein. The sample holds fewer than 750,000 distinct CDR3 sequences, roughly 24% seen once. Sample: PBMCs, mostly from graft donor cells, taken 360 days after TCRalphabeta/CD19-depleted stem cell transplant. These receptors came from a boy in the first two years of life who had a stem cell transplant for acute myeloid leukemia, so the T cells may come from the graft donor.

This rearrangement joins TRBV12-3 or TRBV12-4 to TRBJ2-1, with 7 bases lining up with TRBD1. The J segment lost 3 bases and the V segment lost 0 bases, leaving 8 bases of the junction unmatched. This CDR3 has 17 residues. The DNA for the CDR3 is TGTGCCAGCAGTTTAGCGTGGAACAGGGGATTCTACAATGAGCAGTTCTTC. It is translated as CASSLAWNRGFYNEQFF.

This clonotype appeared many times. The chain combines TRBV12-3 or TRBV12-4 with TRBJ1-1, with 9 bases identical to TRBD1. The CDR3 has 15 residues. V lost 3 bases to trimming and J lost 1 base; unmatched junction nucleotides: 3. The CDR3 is CASSFYRGRNTEAFF. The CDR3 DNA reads TGTGCCAGCAGTTTCTACAGGGGGCGGAACACTGAAGCTTTCTTT.

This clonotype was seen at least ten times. The CDR3 reads CASSSRMILAAPYEQYF. The CDR3 region has the DNA TGCGCCAGCAGCTCTCGAATGATACTAGCGGCGCCCTACGAGCAGTACTTC. The V gene is TRBV5-1, the J gene TRBJ2-7; 8 bases are shared with TRBD2. J was trimmed by 2 bases and V by 3 bases; bases with no gene match: 13. Germline V gives CDR1 SGHRS, CDR2 YFSETQ. The CDR3 contains 17 residues.